In this sample, the clone carrying this T cell receptor beta chain turned up many times. There were TCR beta CDR3 regions amplified from RNA transcripts. A first-round RT-PCR of the TCR CDR3 used the HTBI primer set. TCRdb passed the multiplex PCR reads through MiXCR, listing each CDR3 protein once. Among under 350,000 distinct CDR3 sequences listed, 17% were seen once. This sample is drawn from a study of T cells in Graves' hyperthyroidism and ophthalmopathy. Uncontrolled infection, other autoimmune disease, pregnancy or lactation barred patients from enrollment. This TCR came from an older woman with Graves' ophthalmopathy. Sequencing input: blood.

The CDR3 nucleotides read TGTGCCAGCAGCTTACGGCAGGGGATCTACGAGCAGTACTTC. Translating gives CASSLRQGIYEQYF. The chain recombines TRBV11-2 with TRBJ2-7; TRBD1 might be the D (6 bases). Germline values: CDR1 SGHAT, CDR2 FQNNGV. The CDR3 is made up of 14 amino acids. V lost 2 bases to trimming and J lost 3 bases, with 11 bases between them.